The 16 T cell receptor beta chains reported below all come from one sample, sequenced in a study of CD8+CD57+ T cells in acquired aplastic anemia. Researchers used genomic DNA as the template to profile TCR beta VDJ and CDR3. TCRdb re-called the reads through MiXCR, storing one row per CDR3 protein. The sample has under 200,000 distinct CDR3 sequences; less than 50% are singletons. Individuals selected for sequencing had exhibited CD8+CD57+ cell expansion on flow cytometry. The sequencing input was sorted CD4+, CD8+, or CD8+CD57+ T cells (not recorded which) from PBMCs. These receptors came from a human donor with aplastic anemia.

This clonotype was seen only a few times. The genes are TRBV20-1 and TRBJ2-7; the D is unclear. In germline, CDR1 is DFQATT, CDR2 SNEGSKA (reference sequence). The CDR3 sequence is 14 residues long. V was pared by 1 base and J by 7 bases, with 17 bases between. The CDR3 is CSARAAVTSTEQYF. DNA of the CDR3: TGCAGTGCTAGAGCGGCGGTTACATCTACGGAGCAGTACTTC.

About this clonotype: Possible read error: a much larger clone is one base away. The chain is built from TRBV11-2 and TRBJ2-7; D is undetermined. Looked up from germline, CDR1 is SGHAT and CDR2 is FQNNGV. This CDR3 comprises 16 residues. The CDR3, as DNA: TGTGCCAGCAGCTTATCAGCTCGACATACATCCTACGAGCGGTACTTC. This translates into CASSLSARHTSYERYF.

This clonotype was recorded at least ten times. The chain is built from TRBV6-1 and TRBJ2-7, with 11 bases lining up with TRBD2. With V trimmed by 8 bases and J by 2 bases, 2 bases remained unmatched. This CDR3 has 13 amino acids. Germline CDR1 is MNHNS and CDR2 is SASEGT. CDR3 sequence reads: CASGSGRAYEQYF. The CDR3 nucleotides are TGTGCCAGCGGTAGCGGGAGGGCCTACGAGCAGTACTTC.

This chain joins TRBV10-3 and TRBJ1-5; D is uncertain. Between the trimmed V and J ends, which lost 2 bases and 3 bases, there was a span of 8 bases. This CDR3 is built from 14 residues. Germline V gene sequence: CDR1 ENHRY, CDR2 SYGVKD. CDR3 coding DNA: TGTGCCATCAGTGAGGGACTTGTCAATCAGCCCCAGCATTTT. This codes for CAISEGLVNQPQHF.

The chain carries TRBV24-1 and TRBJ2-3; the match to TRBD1 covers 9 bases. This CDR3 comprises 16 residues. After removal of 3 bases from V and 2 bases from J, the junction contained 5 bases not matched to a gene. The germline CDR1 and CDR2 sequences are KGHDR and SFDVKD. CDR3 in DNA: TGTGCCACCAGTGATCCGGGACAGGGACACACAGATACGCAGTATTTT. Protein product: CATSDPGQGHTDTQYF.

The gene calls are TRBV2 and TRBJ1-2; D uncertain. The CDR3 loop spans 14 amino acids. Trimming removed 8 bases at V and 1 base at J, with 14 bases between. Germline V gene sequence: CDR1 SNHLY, CDR2 FYNNEI. CDR3 protein: CASPSAVVNYGYTF. For the CDR3, the DNA is TGTGCCAGCCCGTCCGCGGTGGTTAACTATGGCTACACCTTC.

This clonotype was counted many times. The chain recombines TRBV19 with TRBJ2-6; D is unclear. V was trimmed by 7 bases and J by 3 bases, leaving 10 bases between them. The CDR3 runs 14 residues. Germline V gives CDR1 LNHDA, CDR2 SQIVND (reference sequence). CDR3 sequence reads: CASTWTGGANVLTF. The CDR3 nucleotides are TGTGCCAGTACATGGACGGGTGGGGCCAACGTCCTGACTTTC.

The chain is built from TRBV5-1 and TRBJ2-3, with D tentatively TRBD1 or TRBD2 (5 bases each). In germline, CDR1 is SGHRS, CDR2 YFSETQ. The CDR3 contains 16 residues. V lost 1 base and J 1 base, leaving 13 bases between the germline ends. CDR3 residues: CASSLLEVGGTDTQYF. The CDR3 coding sequence is TGCGCCAGCAGCTTGCTTGAGGTGGGGGGCACAGATACGCAGTATTTT.

The sample holds many counts of this clonotype. This rearrangement joins TRBV14 to TRBJ2-1; 7 bases align to TRBD2. Germline values: CDR1 SGHDN, CDR2 FVKESK. The CDR3 totals 16 residues. V shed 3 bases and J 7 bases; nucleotides not matched to a gene: 12. CDR3 residues: CASSHTRLAVVNEQFF. Here the CDR3 DNA reads TGTGCCAGCAGCCATACCCGACTAGCTGTGGTGAATGAGCAGTTCTTC.

CDR3 coding DNA: TGTGCCAGCAGCCCCGGGACTCATTACGAGCAGTACTTC. Translating it yields CASSPGTHYEQYF. V usage is TRBV7-9 and J usage is TRBJ2-7; the D gene is possibly TRBD2 (6 bases). Germline CDR1 and CDR2: SEHNR and FQNEAQ (reference sequence). The V gene lost 5 bases and the J gene lost 4 bases, with 12 bases spanning the gap. CDR3 length equals 13 residues.

The genes are TRBV7-3 and TRBJ1-6; TRBD1 matches 10 bases. The CDR3 has 17 residues. Germline V gene data show CDR1 as SGHTA and CDR2 as FQGTGA. Germline trimming cut 3 bases from V and 7 bases from J; bases unmatched to any gene: 9. The CDR3 coding sequence is TGTGCCAGCAGCTTCGCCTCCTTGGGACAGGGGAATTCACCCCTCCACTTT. Translation gives CASSFASLGQGNSPLHF.

The J gene is TRBJ1-2, the V gene TRBV28; no clear D. Germline CDR1 MDHEN, CDR2 SYDVKM. V lost 10 bases and J 8 bases, leaving 17 bases between the germline ends. CDR3 length equals 12 residues. The CDR3 loop is CANSRTYLGYTF. CDR3 DNA sequence: TGTGCCAACAGCCGAACCTATCTGGGCTACACCTTC.

This chain links TRBV30 with TRBJ2-3, with 7 bases matching TRBD2. This CDR3 has 15 amino acids. Germline V CDR1 and CDR2: GTSNPN, SVGIG (reference sequence). J was trimmed by 4 bases and V by 0 bases; bases with no gene match: 7. The CDR3 loop reads CAWSVPAGVPDTQYF. The CDR3 coding sequence is TGTGCCTGGAGTGTCCCTGCGGGAGTACCAGATACGCAGTATTTT.

The rearrangement uses TRBV7-9 and TRBJ1-2, with unresolved D. The CDR3 totals 13 residues. V lost 3 bases and J 4 bases, leaving 9 bases between the germline ends. Germline V gene lookup returns CDR1 SEHNR and CDR2 FQNEAQ (reference sequence). The CDR3 DNA is TGTGCCAGCAGCTTGGTAGGGTCCTATGGCTACACCTTC. This gives the protein CASSLVGSYGYTF.

This clonotype was seen repeatedly, ten times or more. This CDR3 is CASSEVAGYNEQFF. CDR3 coding DNA: TGTGCCAGCAGTGAAGTGGCTGGATACAATGAGCAGTTCTTC. V is TRBV2 and J is TRBJ2-1; no firm D call. There are 14 residues in the CDR3. V lost 1 base, J lost 4 bases, and 8 bases lay in between. CDR1 is SNHLY and CDR2 is FYNNEI in the germline V gene.

The table lists this clonotype with a count of one. This sequence may be a read error, since a much larger clone differs from it by one base. No conserved phenylalanine or tryptophan ends this CDR3, so it is likely a read error. V usage is TRBV6-1 and J usage is TRBJ1-1; D is undetermined. This CDR3 has 14 amino acids. Germline CDR1 is MNHNS and CDR2 is SASEGT. The V and J ends lost 7 bases and 0 bases respectively, with 12 bases between them. The CDR3 loop is CASTPGGMNTEAFL. Written as DNA, the CDR3 is TGTGCCAGCACTCCAGGCGGAATGAACACTGAAGCTTTCCTT.